This is a list of T cell receptor beta chains from one sample in a study of T cell repertoires in cytomegalovirus infection. Their antigens remain unidentified. One entry per CDR3 protein, called by TCRdb with MiXCR from the reads. The sample holds 300,000 or so distinct CDR3 sequences, around a quarter seen once. Sequencing used cultured PBMCs, obtained from culture after CMV antigen stimulation. The receptors were gathered from a human donor in good health (CMV status not recorded). Some clones in this sample may be carry-over from other donors' samples. Each CDR3 is given with its conserved first and last residue. D genes are given only for firm matches. Size is stated for part of the rows, as once, few or many counts, or as a class when the clone is expanded.

>TRBJ2-3|.|TRBV10-3|.
CAIRSRGVADTQYF
TGTGCCATCAGATCCAGGGGGGTGGCAGATACGCAGTATTTT
>TRBJ2-7|.|TRBV6-2/TRBV6-3|.
CASSPAPAYEQYF
TGTGCCAGCAGCCCCGCACCGGCCTACGAGCAGTACTTC
>TRBJ2-1|.|TRBV27|.
CASSWREEEQFF
TGTGCCAGCAGTTGGCGAGAGGAGGAGCAGTTCTTC
>TRBJ1-3|.|TRBV7-9|.
CASSLGVGNTIYF
TGTGCCAGCAGCTTGGGGGTCGGAAACACCATATATTTT
>TRBJ2-7|.|TRBV11-1|.
CASSPGTIGEQYF
TGTGCCAGCAGCCCCGGGACAATCGGCGAGCAGTACTTC
>TRBJ2-1|many|TRBV7-8|.
CASSPKNEQFF
TGTGCCAGCAGCCCAAAGAATGAGCAGTTCTTC
>TRBJ2-6|.|TRBV4-3|.
CASSQAGSSGANVLTF
TGCGCCAGCAGCCAAGCTGGTTCCTCTGGGGCCAACGTCCTGACTTTC
>TRBJ1-1|.|TRBV6-8|.
CASSSRGFGAEAFF
TGTGCCAGCTCCTCCCGGGGGTTCGGGGCTGAAGCTTTCTTT
>TRBJ1-2|.|TRBV11-3|TRBD1
CASSLDGTGDDGYTF
TGTGCCAGCAGCTTAGACGGGACAGGGGATGATGGCTACACCTTC
>TRBJ1-1|.|TRBV28|.
CASTPVGGPEAFF
TGTGCCAGCACCCCGGTCGGCGGGCCTGAAGCTTTCTTT
>TRBJ2-7|few|TRBV4-2|.
CASSQDLAYEQYF
TGTGCCAGCAGCCAAGATCTGGCCTACGAGCAGTACTTC
>TRBJ2-4|few|TRBV27|TRBD2
CASSPLAGGSKNIQYF
TGTGCCAGCAGTCCCCTAGCGGGAGGGTCAAAAAACATTCAGTACTTC
>TRBJ2-4|few|TRBV6-2/TRBV6-3|TRBD2
CASTKGESSGMNIQYF
TGTGCCAGCACCAAAGGGGAGAGTAGCGGGATGAACATTCAGTACTTC
>TRBJ2-7|.|TRBV6-6|.
CASSYWAGFYEQYF
TGTGCCAGCAGTTATTGGGCGGGGTTCTACGAGCAGTACTTC
>TRBJ2-7|.|TRBV28|.
CASSFPVAYEQYF
TGTGCCAGCAGTTTTCCAGTAGCCTACGAGCAGTACTTC
>TRBJ2-5|few|TRBV5-1|.
CASSTSGTRLGETQYF
TGCGCCAGCAGCACATCCGGGACCCGACTGGGGGAGACCCAGTACTTC
>TRBJ1-5|.|TRBV7-9|.
CASSLEAGTQPQHF
TGTGCCAGCAGCTTAGAGGCGGGGACTCAGCCCCAGCATTTT
>TRBJ2-5|many|TRBV7-2|TRBD2
CASSPRRQAGSETQYF
TGTGCCAGCAGCCCACGCCGCCAAGCGGGATCAGAGACCCAGTACTTC
>TRBJ1-1|few|TRBV7-2|TRBD1
CASSAQGKGDTEAFF
TGTGCCAGCAGCGCACAGGGGAAAGGGGACACTGAAGCTTTCTTT
>TRBJ2-3|few|TRBV7-9|.
CASSLFEGPDTQYF
TGTGCCAGCAGCTTATTTGAGGGGCCAGATACGCAGTATTTT